This is a list of T cell receptor beta chains from one sample in a study of blood T cell repertoires in COVID-19. Profiled with immunoSEQ multiplex PCR; TCRdb holds only in-frame clones, not every one. The sample contains under 250,000 clones, about 86% of which appear only once. The specimen sequenced was peripheral blood. The receptors derive from a man in his forties with active or convalescent COVID-19. Each CDR3 is given with its conserved first and last residue. Each record gives: D gene, J gene, V gene, clone size, CDR3 DNA, CDR3 protein. D genes are given only for firm matches. Some rows have no size entry. The others give once, few or many, or a class for an expanded clone.

d_gene: TRBD2; j_gene: TRBJ2-1; v_gene: TRBV24-1; abundance: once; CDR3nt: TGTGCCACCAGTGATCTCGCGGGAGGGACCAATGAGCAGTTCTTC; CDR3aa: CATSDLAGGTNEQFF
d_gene: TRBD2; j_gene: TRBJ2-3; v_gene: TRBV7-3; abundance: -; CDR3nt: TGTGCCAGCAGGAACGGACTAGCGGGGGTCGCTGGGAAGCAGTATTTT; CDR3aa: CASRNGLAGVAGKQYF
d_gene: -; j_gene: TRBJ2-5; v_gene: TRBV5-4; abundance: -; CDR3nt: TGTGCCAGCAGCTTGGGGCGAGGAGCCCAAGAGACCCAGTACTTC; CDR3aa: CASSLGRGAQETQYF
d_gene: TRBD2; j_gene: TRBJ2-1; v_gene: TRBV7-8; abundance: -; CDR3nt: TGTGCCAGCAGCGAACTAGCGGGAGTAGGTGAGCAGTTCTTC; CDR3aa: CASSELAGVGEQFF
d_gene: TRBD1; j_gene: TRBJ2-7; v_gene: TRBV7-8; abundance: -; CDR3nt: TGTGCCAGCAGCTTACTCGGACAGGGGGCAATACCCGAGCAGTACTTC; CDR3aa: CASSLLGQGAIPEQYF
d_gene: -; j_gene: TRBJ2-7; v_gene: TRBV19; abundance: -; CDR3nt: TGTGCCAGTAGTGCGGGACAGACCTACGAGCAGTACTTC; CDR3aa: CASSAGQTYEQYF
d_gene: TRBD1; j_gene: TRBJ2-5; v_gene: TRBV7-8; abundance: few; CDR3nt: TGTGCCAGCAGCCCGAGGGGGAATACAGGGGCGCGAGAGACCCAGTACTTC; CDR3aa: CASSPRGNTGARETQYF
d_gene: TRBD1; j_gene: TRBJ2-7; v_gene: TRBV6-5; abundance: -; CDR3nt: TGTGCCAGCAGTCGGGGACAGGACTACTACGAGCAGTACTTC; CDR3aa: CASSRGQDYYEQYF
d_gene: TRBD1; j_gene: TRBJ2-3; v_gene: TRBV5-1; abundance: -; CDR3nt: TGCGCCAGCAGCCCTTTTACAGGGGAAGATACGCAGTATTTT; CDR3aa: CASSPFTGEDTQYF
d_gene: -; j_gene: TRBJ1-6; v_gene: TRBV11-3; abundance: -; CDR3nt: TGTGCCAGCAGCCCCTCGGACAGCTCGAATTCACCCCTCCACTTT; CDR3aa: CASSPSDSSNSPLHF